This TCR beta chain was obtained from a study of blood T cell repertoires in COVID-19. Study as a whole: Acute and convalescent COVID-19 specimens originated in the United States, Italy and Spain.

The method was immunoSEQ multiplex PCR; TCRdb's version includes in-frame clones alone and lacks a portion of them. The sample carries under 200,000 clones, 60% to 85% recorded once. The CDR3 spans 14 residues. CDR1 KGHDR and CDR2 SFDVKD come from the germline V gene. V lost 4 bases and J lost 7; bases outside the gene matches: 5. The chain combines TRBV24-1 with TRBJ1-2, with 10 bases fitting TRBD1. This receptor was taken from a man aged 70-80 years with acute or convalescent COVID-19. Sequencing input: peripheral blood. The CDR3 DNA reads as TGTGCCACCAGTGACCCGGGACAGGGGCTTGGCTACACCTTC. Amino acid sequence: CATSDPGQGLGYTF.